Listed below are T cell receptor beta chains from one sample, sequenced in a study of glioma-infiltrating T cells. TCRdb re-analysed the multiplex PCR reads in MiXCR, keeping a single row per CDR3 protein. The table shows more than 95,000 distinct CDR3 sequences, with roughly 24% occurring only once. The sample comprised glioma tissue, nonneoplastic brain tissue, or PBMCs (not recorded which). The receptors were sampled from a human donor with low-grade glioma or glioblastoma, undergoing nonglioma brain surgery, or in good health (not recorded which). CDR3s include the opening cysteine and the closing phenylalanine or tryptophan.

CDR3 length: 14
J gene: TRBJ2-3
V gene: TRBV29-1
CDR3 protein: CSVARQGGTDTQYF

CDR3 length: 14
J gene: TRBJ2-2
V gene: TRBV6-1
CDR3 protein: CASSLTANTGELFF

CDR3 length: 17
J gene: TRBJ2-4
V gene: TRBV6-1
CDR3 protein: CASSARTGPLAKNIQYF

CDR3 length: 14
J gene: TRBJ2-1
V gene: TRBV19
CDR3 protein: CASSTGTPVNEQFF

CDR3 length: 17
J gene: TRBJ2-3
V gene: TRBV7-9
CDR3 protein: CASSARRLAGGGDTQYF

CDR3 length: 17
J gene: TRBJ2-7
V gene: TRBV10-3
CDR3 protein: CAIRGTSGRQTSYEQYF

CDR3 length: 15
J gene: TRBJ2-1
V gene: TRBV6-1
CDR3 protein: CASSQQGGSYNEQFF

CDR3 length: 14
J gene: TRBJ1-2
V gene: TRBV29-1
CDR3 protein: CSVVTKLANYGYTF

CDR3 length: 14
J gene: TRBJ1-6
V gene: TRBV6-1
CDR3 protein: CASSRTGLNSPLHF

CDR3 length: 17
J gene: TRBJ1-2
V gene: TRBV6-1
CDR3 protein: CASRPGVGKKPNYGYTF